The next 17 T cell receptor beta chains were all read from a single sample in a study of T cells in Graves' hyperthyroidism and ophthalmopathy. RNA transcripts served as the template for amplifying TCR beta CDR3 regions. First-round RT-PCR with HTBI primers amplified the TCR CDR3 region. TCRdb called the multiplex PCR reads again in MiXCR, with one record for every CDR3 protein. The sample contains fewer than 400,000 distinct CDR3 sequences, approximately 25% of which appear only once. Sequencing was carried out using blood. These receptors were taken from a man aged 45 to 65 with Graves' hyperthyroidism.

This clonotype was seen a handful of times. The chain uses TRBV4-2 and TRBJ1-2, with 10 bases aligning to TRBD1. With V trimmed by 0 bases and J by 6 bases, 10 bases remained unmatched. The germline gives CDR1 LGHNA, CDR2 YNFKEQ. The CDR3 is 17 residues long. The CDR3 sequence: CASSQDGAGTGVDGYTF. The DNA of the CDR3 is TGTGCCAGCAGCCAAGATGGCGCCGGGACAGGGGTGGATGGCTACACCTTC.

This clonotype appeared a few times. CDR3 loop: CASSGYTGGSYNEQFF. The DNA of the CDR3 is TGTGCCAGTAGTGGATATACGGGAGGATCCTACAATGAGCAGTTCTTC. V usage is TRBV19 and J usage is TRBJ2-1; 7 bases match TRBD2. Per the germline V gene, CDR1 is LNHDA and CDR2 is SQIVND (reference sequence). The CDR3 contains 16 residues. The V segment lost 5 bases and the J segment 1 base; nucleotides outside the gene matches: 8.

This clonotype was picked up a small number of times. This rearrangement joins TRBV6-1 to TRBJ2-1, with 16 bases lining up with TRBD2. Trimming took 5 bases from V and 1 from J; bases not matched to a gene: 8. This CDR3 contains 19 residues. Germline V gives CDR1 MNHNS, CDR2 SASEGT. CDR3 coding DNA: TGTGCCAGCAGTTCCCCGGGACTAGCGGGAGGGTCGTCCTACAATGAGCAGTTCTTC. It encodes CASSSPGLAGGSSYNEQFF.

The table lists this clonotype with a few counts. J is TRBJ1-1 and V is TRBV9, with D hard to call. The CDR3 loop spans 14 amino acids. Germline V gives CDR1 SGDLS, CDR2 YYNGEE. Trimming shortened V by 0 bases and J by 4 bases, and 10 bases separated the two germline ends. CDR3: CASSVDPQSTEAFF. In DNA, the CDR3 is TGTGCCAGCAGCGTAGACCCTCAAAGCACTGAAGCTTTCTTT. The variable domain in full, with the rest retrieved from reference TRBV9 and TRBJ1-1, is DSGVTQTPKHLITATGQRVTLRCSPRSGDLSVYWYQQSLDQGLQFLIQYYNGEERAKGNILERFSAQQFPDLHSELNLSSLELGDSALYFCASSVDPQSTEAFFGQGTRLTVV.

This clonotype has only a few counts. The chain couples TRBV6-5 to TRBJ2-1; TRBD2 aligns across 13 bases. Per germline, CDR1 MNHEY and CDR2 SVGAGI. Germline trimming cut 0 bases from V and 4 bases from J; bases unmatched to any gene: 9. The CDR3 has 19 residues. CDR3: CASSYSPTSGRAMYNEQFF. In nucleotides, the CDR3 is TGTGCCAGCAGTTACTCCCCTACTAGCGGGAGGGCCATGTACAATGAGCAGTTCTTC.

The chain employs TRBV20-1 and TRBJ1-1, with TRBD1 identical over 8 bases. This CDR3 spans 18 amino acids. J lost 0 bases, V lost 0 bases, and 12 bases had no gene match. Per germline, CDR1 DFQATT and CDR2 SNEGSKA (reference sequence). CDR3 sequence: CSARDVLGQGLMNTEAFF. The CDR3 DNA is TGCAGTGCTAGAGATGTCTTAGGACAGGGTCTCATGAACACTGAAGCTTTCTTT.

The CDR3 sequence is CASSMTPSGNQPQHF. For the CDR3, the DNA is TGTGCCAGCAGCATGACCCCTTCGGGCAATCAGCCCCAGCATTTT. This chain uses TRBV11-2 with TRBJ1-5; D gene unclear. CDR1 is SGHAT and CDR2 is FQNNGV in the germline V gene. This CDR3 is 15 amino acids long. The V gene lost 5 bases and the J gene lost 2 bases, with 13 bases spanning the gap.

This clonotype was seen ten or more times. The J gene is TRBJ2-1, the V gene TRBV7-3, with 8 positions matching TRBD2. This CDR3 has 11 amino acids. CDR1 and CDR2 (germline): SGHTA, FQGTGA. Trimming took 6 bases from V and 9 from J; bases not matched to a gene: 1. CDR3 amino acids: CASSRGGEQFF. CDR3 DNA: TGTGCCAGCAGTCGGGGGGGTGAGCAGTTCTTC.

V gene TRBV6-6 combines with J gene TRBJ2-3; the D is unclear. The V end was cut by 4 bases, the J end by 3 bases, with 17 bases between. Germline loops: CDR1 MNHNY, CDR2 SVGAGI (reference sequence). The CDR3 runs 16 residues. The CDR3 DNA reads TGTGCCAGCAGTTTTCCCACGACCGAGGTAACAGATACGCAGTATTTT. It yields the protein CASSFPTTEVTDTQYF.

Many counts were recorded for this clonotype. The chain has TRBV5-1 and TRBJ2-3; TRBD2 aligns across 8 bases. The CDR3 sequence is 15 residues long. V gave up 4 bases and J gave up 0 bases; unmatched junction bases: 4. CDR1 is SGHRS, CDR2 YFSETQ, per germline. The CDR3 DNA reads as TGCGCCAGCAGCGTAGCGGGAACTAGCACAGATACGCAGTATTTT. This sequence encodes CASSVAGTSTDTQYF.

This clonotype turned up a few times. The chain couples TRBV5-1 to TRBJ2-2; possible D gene TRBD2, 5 bases. V lost 0 bases, J lost 1 base, and 7 bases lay in between. This CDR3 has 15 residues. Germline CDR1 SGHRS, CDR2 YFSETQ. The CDR3 region is CASSLEGRNTGELFF. CDR3 DNA sequence: TGCGCCAGCAGCTTGGAAGGGAGGAACACCGGGGAGCTGTTTTTT.

This clonotype was detected many times. This sequence joins TRBV20-1 and TRBJ1-1, with D tentatively TRBD1 (5 bases). V lost 6 bases and J 0 bases, leaving 11 bases between the germline ends. This CDR3 contains 13 residues. Germline values: CDR1 DFQATT, CDR2 SNEGSKA (reference sequence). The CDR3 protein is CSAEDRLNTEAFF. The CDR3 DNA is TGCAGTGCGGAAGACAGATTGAACACTGAAGCTTTCTTT.

This clonotype occurred many times. The chain is built from TRBV2 and TRBJ2-7; D gene unclear. This CDR3 region has 13 residues. Germline V gene data show CDR1 as SNHLY and CDR2 as FYNNEI. V was trimmed by 9 bases and J by 3 bases, leaving 15 bases between them. CDR3 residues: CASQGRLFYEQYF. The CDR3 DNA follows: TGTGCCAGTCAAGGGCGACTGTTCTACGAGCAGTACTTC.

This clonotype was detected ten times or more. This sequence joins TRBV7-9 and TRBJ2-1; 8 nucleotides agree with TRBD1. The CDR3 sequence is 13 residues long. Looked up from germline, CDR1 is SEHNR and CDR2 is FQNEAQ (reference sequence). The junction had 9 bases not matched to a gene; V was cut back by 8 bases and J by 9 bases. The CDR3 loop is CASFDTGGLEQFF. CDR3 bases: TGTGCCAGCTTCGACACAGGGGGTCTTGAGCAGTTCTTC.

This clonotype was observed a handful of times. The chain uses TRBV5-1 and TRBJ2-7; D is perhaps TRBD1 (5 bases). Germline assignment: CDR1 SGHRS and CDR2 YFSETQ. The CDR3 totals 16 residues. The V and J ends lost 0 bases and 0 bases respectively, with 13 bases between them. CDR3: CASSLGDSGSSYEQYF. DNA for the CDR3: TGCGCCAGCAGCTTGGGCGACAGTGGAAGCTCCTACGAGCAGTACTTC. The full variable domain, with the rest looked up from reference TRBV5-1 and TRBJ2-7, is KAGVTQTPRYLIKTRGQQVTLSCSPISGHRSVSWYQQTPGQGLQFLFEYFSETQRNKGNFPGRFSGRQFSNSRSEMNVSTLELGDSALYLCASSLGDSGSSYEQYFGPGTRLTVT.

This clonotype was found a few times. The rearrangement links TRBV10-3 to TRBJ2-1; 8 bases agree with TRBD2. V dropped 6 bases and J dropped 5; count of bases not matched to a gene: 6. This CDR3 contains 14 residues. CDR1 is ENHRY, CDR2 SYGVKD, per germline. The CDR3 DNA reads TGTGCCATCAGGCGGGGGGAGTCAAACAATGAGCAGTTCTTC. Translating it yields CAIRRGESNNEQFF.

The J gene is TRBJ1-5, the V gene TRBV3-1, with D unclear. Germline assignment: CDR1 LGHDT and CDR2 YNNKEL (reference sequence). V gave up 0 bases and J gave up 7 bases, with 7 bases separating them. The length of the CDR3 is 13 residues. CDR3 nucleotide sequence: TGTGCCAGCAGCCAAGATTTTGGCCAGCCCCAGCATTTT. Its translation is CASSQDFGQPQHF. Using reference TRBV3-1 and TRBJ1-5 for the parts outside the CDR3, the full variable domain is DTAVSQTPKYLVTQMGNDKSIKCEQNLGHDTMYWYKQDSKKFLKIMFSYNNKELIINETVPNRFSPKSPDKAHLNLHINSLELGDSAVYFCASSQDFGQPQHFGDGTRLSIL.